Only a few counts were recorded for the clone carrying this TCR beta chain. Then a second PCR, running roughly 7 to 11 cycles, was carried out with a sample-barcoded 5' primer and a J-beta primer mix. TCRdb called the 5' RACE reads again in MiXCR, with one record for every CDR3 protein. The sample contains roughly 1.5 million distinct CDR3 sequences, approximately 43% of which appear only once. This sample stems from a study of blood T cells in healthy people across ages. The receptor was derived from a woman under 30 in good health. Sequenced: blood.

The CDR3 DNA reads as TGTGCCATCAGTGAGTTAGCCGGAGGTAGTGAGCAGTTCTTC. The encoded protein is CAISELAGGSEQFF. The rearrangement joins TRBV10-3 to TRBJ2-1; possible D gene TRBD2, 5 bases. The V gene's germline CDR1 is ENHRY and CDR2 SYGVKD. The V end lost 1 base, the J end lost 9 bases, and 13 bases lay between the germline ends. This CDR3 contains 14 residues.